This T cell receptor beta chain was documented in a study of blood T cell repertoires in COVID-19. In the authors' workflow: Amplification of reference gene primers provided the estimated nucleated cell counts. Assay: immunoSEQ multiplex PCR; the TCRdb copy retains only in-frame clones and omits some. From that table come the V and J calls and clone size; the DNA was used to work out D and trimming. Of about 87,000 clones detected, 70% to 90% appear once; the ten largest clones hold more than 4%. Germline CDR1 reads SGHTA; CDR2 reads FQGNSA. Trimming stripped 5 bases from V and 0 bases from J, with 12 bases between. The CDR3 contains 15 residues.

The receptor's source is a man aged 35-49 years with acute or convalescent COVID-19. Input material: peripheral blood. V and J are TRBV7-2 and TRBJ2-3, with D unresolved. The CDR3 DNA sequence: TGTGCCAGCAGCGCGGCCCTTGATAGCACAGATACGCAGTATTTT. Translating it yields CASSAALDSTDTQYF.